A selection of T cell receptor beta chains follows, all from one sample in a study of blood T cell repertoires in COVID-19. Here immunoSEQ multiplex PCR was the method, and the copy in TCRdb shows in-frame clones only, minus some. This sample has about 350,000 clones, with approximately 89% found just once. Sequenced input: peripheral blood. The receptors stem from a woman in her sixties or seventies with COVID-19, enrolled during active disease. The conserved cysteine and the conserved F or W are not part of the CDR3 here.

TRBJ1-1 TRBV29-1 SATRQLTEAF
TRBJ2-5 TRBV11-3 ASSVEGLAGSETQY
TRBJ2-1 TRBV15 ATSRDPGQINEQF
TRBJ1-2 TRBV19 ASRTGQGFNYT
TRBJ1-2 TRBV30 AWSAGQGDGYT
TRBJ1-2 TRBV7-9 ASRPGTGVHGYT
TRBJ1-4 TRBV7-9 ASSPPGFGEKLF
TRBJ2-5 TRBV19 ASTQGAGLKTQY
TRBJ1-5 TRBV5-6 ASSFGQVFNQPQH
TRBJ1-2 TRBV19 ASSFLMGAQGYGYT
TRBJ2-7 TRBV10-2 ASSVVRVSYEQY
TRBJ1-2 TRBV7-5 VRSLDRGFYGYT
TRBJ2-1 TRBV18 ASSPRASYNEQF
TRBJ1-2 TRBV7-8 ASSPRQGEYGYT
TRBJ1-4 TRBV5-1 ASSTSGTGSEKLF
TRBJ1-2 TRBV6-6 ASSPGQGTYGYT
TRBJ1-4 TRBV19 ASSLRGKTNEKLF
TRBJ1-1 TRBV6-1 ASSEEDRATEAF
TRBJ2-3 TRBV5-1 ASSLFGRGGLVTDTQY
TRBJ2-1 TRBV9 ASSDVLSEQF
TRBJ1-1 TRBV6-5 ASSWSRGTEAF
TRBJ1-5 TRBV12-2 ASRFHNQPQH
TRBJ1-5 TRBV7-9 ASSPGRGGGNQPQH
TRBJ1-1 TRBV5-1 ASSLNEQKSTEAF
TRBJ2-7 TRBV21-1 ASSKKPGLQY
TRBJ2-7 TRBV5-5 ASSMSASGGYEQY
TRBJ2-2 TRBV7-8 ASSQDRNTGELF
TRBJ2-5 TRBV11-1 ASSLGGSQETQY
TRBJ1-1 TRBV5-1 ASSLVAENTEAF
TRBJ2-3 TRBV6-5 ASKETGEDTQY
TRBJ2-1 TRBV6-6 ASRPSHRGYNEQF
TRBJ1-5 TRBV5-8 ASSLTRGRNQPQH
TRBJ1-6 TRBV3-1/TRBV3-2 ASSRQGDGSPLH
TRBJ1-1 TRBV7-9 ASSLATQGRNTEAF
TRBJ1-1 TRBV27 ASSPWTGLGMNTEAF
TRBJ1-2 TRBV5-1 ASSSGLYGYT
TRBJ1-2 TRBV28 ASSLSRGYKNYGYT
TRBJ2-3 TRBV15 ATSAGGQDTQY
TRBJ1-2 TRBV3-1/TRBV3-2 ASRGQATPYGYT
TRBJ1-1 TRBV19 ASSRQTGYTEAF
TRBJ2-7 TRBV18 ASSQGQGTYEQY
TRBJ1-3 TRBV5-1 ASRSTSPGNTIY
TRBJ2-3 TRBV18 ASSPSTGAADTQY
TRBJ1-1 TRBV5-3 ARSSRQGRLTF
TRBJ2-4 TRBV28 ASSFSYPRNIQY
TRBJ2-2 TRBV9 ASSVVSPGELF
TRBJ2-5 TRBV5-1 ASSPTGVVQETQY
TRBJ1-2 TRBV28 ASSFPGGASGYT
TRBJ1-1 TRBV27 ASSKQGWAEAF
TRBJ1-2 TRBV5-1 ASSRNPGQGYGYT
TRBJ1-1 TRBV7-8 ASSTDSYPKAF